Sequencing of this T cell receptor beta chain was carried out in a study of T cells in Graves' hyperthyroidism and ophthalmopathy. Study information: The blood sample was taken at first diagnosis, before treatment began.

The TCR beta CDR3 regions underwent amplification using RNA transcripts as the source. Primed by the HTBI set, a first-round RT-PCR was run on the TCR CDR3. TCRdb called the multiplex PCR reads again in MiXCR, with one record for every CDR3 protein. The top ten clones hold roughly 8% of a sample with 700,000 or so distinct CDR3 sequences, about a sixth of them seen once. Overall study results and limits: Within blood appeared most thyroid clonotypes that had expanded above 0.001.

As to this clonotype: Its antigen remains unknown. This CDR3 fails to terminate in the conserved phenylalanine or tryptophan, so it likely reflects a read error.

Unmatched junction bases numbered 14, after V lost 5 bases and J lost 6 bases. This CDR3 is built from 18 residues. The germline gives CDR1 MNHEY, CDR2 SVGEGT. Sample: blood. The TCR comes from a man aged 18 to 29 with Graves' hyperthyroidism. The chain is built from TRBV6-2 or TRBV6-3 and TRBJ2-2; 11 bases match TRBD2. The CDR3 sequence is CASSRLGPTSGSAGELFL. The DNA of the CDR3 is TGTGCCAGCAGTCGCCTAGGACCAACTAGCGGGAGTGCCGGGGAGCTGTTTCTT.